This section outlines one T cell receptor (beta chain) sequence together with its context. Libraries were prepared by immunoSEQ multiplex PCR; TCRdb keeps only in-frame clonotypes and omits some of them. This table holds some 390,000 clones, around nine tenths found once. The entry originates in a study of blood T cell repertoires in COVID-19. Germline V gene lookup returns CDR1 MNHEY and CDR2 SVGAGI. V lost 6 bases, J lost 0 bases, and 12 bases lay in between. The CDR3 totals 15 residues. V is TRBV6-5 and J is TRBJ2-1, with D possibly TRBD2 on 6 matching bases. This sequence originates from a human donor in a cohort sampled during active COVID-19. The specimen was peripheral blood. Here the CDR3 reads CASSTAGSSYNEQFF. The CDR3 DNA is TGTGCCAGCAGCACGGCGGGGAGCTCCTACAATGAGCAGTTCTTC.